This TCR beta chain was recovered during a study of T cells in narcolepsy (dated by TCRdb to the late 2010s). Context from the whole study: The study enrolled patients with narcolepsy type 1 or type 2 (NT1, NT2) together with healthy control donors. Autoreactive T cells targeting hypocretin neuron self-antigens (hypocretin, TRIB2) were sought in narcolepsy patients, and TCR Vbeta sequencing was used to track clonotypes in blood and CSF.

As to this clone: Its antigen target is currently unknown. No per-base quality is available; no much larger clone lies one base away.

Receptors were amplified or captured by the immunoSEQ multiplex PCR assay. This is the immuneACCESS table as TCRdb keeps it, with only in-frame sequences that have V and J called. A part of the clones is gone; compared with another copy, unresolved V genes explain less than half, and the rest is unexplained. This sample comprises around 34,000 clones, around 77% of them detected only once. Less than 5% of the sample rests with the top ten. V gives up 0 bases and J gives up 6 bases, and the segment between their germline ends measures 9 bases. Including the terminal cysteine and phenylalanine, the CDR3 comprises 13 residues. Of the read, only the CDR3 DNA is kept; its 39 bases are in frame from base 1. CDR1 and CDR2 (SGDLS, YYNGEE) derive from the germline V gene. Overall study outcomes, separate from this receptor: Plots comparing CSF and blood CD4+ T cell clonotypes from the same patient highlighted HCRT-specific and TRIB2-specific autoreactive clonotypes. Patients and controls had similar numbers of sequenced blood memory CD4+ clonotypes, with averages of approximately 40,000 in patients and roughly 36,000 in controls. Certain blood memory CD4+ repertoires from patients and controls had no sequences that matched autoreactive T cell clones. According to the report, autoreactive clonotypes were detected serially in the blood of the same patients and of different patients, but not in healthy controls.

Memory CD4+ T cells were sorted ex vivo from peripheral blood of narcolepsy patients and healthy controls for TCR Vbeta sequencing. The V gene is TRBV9 and the J gene is TRBJ1-2; the D gene is perhaps TRBD1, on 5 matching bases. The origin of this receptor is a human donor in good health. The sample was memory (CD45RA-) CD4+ T cells from blood. The cell subset or site tag for this specimen amounts to: memory T cells sorted ex vivo from peripheral blood. The DNA is TGTGCCAGCAGCGTAGTTACAGGCGATGGCTACACCTTC. It specifies CASSVVTGDGYTF.